This T cell receptor beta chain stems from a study of blood T cell repertoires in COVID-19. Study summary: Acute-phase and convalescent COVID-19 samples originated in the United States, Italy and Spain. PBMCs, B-cell-depleted T cells, or T cells were the source of the cDNA or gDNA that made up the material.

Per the study methods: Reference gene primer amplification gave estimated nucleated cell counts. Here immunoSEQ multiplex PCR was the method, and the copy in TCRdb shows in-frame clones only, minus some. V, J and clone size were drawn from that table, and D and trimming were deduced from the DNA. This sample has about 36,000 clones, with around 80% found just once. Looked up from germline, CDR1 is ENHRY and CDR2 is SYGVKD. The CDR3 extends over 14 amino acids. J was trimmed by 3 bases and V by 5 bases; bases with no gene match: 4. Sequenced material: peripheral blood. The rearrangement uses TRBV10-3 and TRBJ1-5; the match to TRBD1 covers 7 bases. The clonotype comes from a man aged 60 to 75 with acute or convalescent COVID-19. The CDR3 region is CAISQTGLNQPQHF. The DNA of the CDR3 is TGTGCCATCAGTCAGACAGGGCTCAATCAGCCCCAGCATTTT.